A single sample is the source of the 2 T cell receptor beta chains below, sequenced in a study of immune evolution from preneoplasia to lung adenocarcinoma (dated by TCRdb to the early 2020s). The library came from the immunoSEQ multiplex PCR assay. TCRdb's version of the immuneACCESS table is confined to in-frame rearrangements and falls short of the full clone set. An unresolved V gene accounts for under half of the shortfall where checked; the remainder is of unknown origin. The table for this sample lists about 9,800 clones; about four fifths of them were counted only once. The biggest ten clones account for 10% to 15% of the sample. The sequenced material came from FFPE lung adenocarcinoma in situ tissue. The cell subset or site label on this specimen signifies: preinvasive adenocarcinoma in situ (AIS). The receptors here all came from an elderly person with lung adenocarcinoma.

This chain joins TRBV7-2 and TRBJ2-7; 9 bases align to TRBD1. Germline V gives CDR1 SGHTA, CDR2 FQGNSA. The length of the CDR3 is 18 residues. V trimming: 5 bases; J trimming: 0 bases; junction bases outside the gene matches: 14. The CDR3 DNA reads as TGTGCCAGCAGCCCCGCCGACAGGGGGTTTCCATTCTCCTACGAGCAGTACTTC. It specifies CASSPADRGFPFSYEQYF.

The chain uses TRBV19 and TRBJ2-7; TRBD2 matches at 8 bases. Germline assignment: CDR1 LNHDA and CDR2 SQIVND (reference sequence). CDR3 length: 19 residues. With V trimmed by 3 bases and J by 2 bases, 18 bases remained unmatched. The CDR3 bases are TGTGCCAGTAGTATCCACAGGAAGTCAGTGGCGGGGGGCCCCTACGAGCAGTACTTC. Its translation is CASSIHRKSVAGGPYEQYF.